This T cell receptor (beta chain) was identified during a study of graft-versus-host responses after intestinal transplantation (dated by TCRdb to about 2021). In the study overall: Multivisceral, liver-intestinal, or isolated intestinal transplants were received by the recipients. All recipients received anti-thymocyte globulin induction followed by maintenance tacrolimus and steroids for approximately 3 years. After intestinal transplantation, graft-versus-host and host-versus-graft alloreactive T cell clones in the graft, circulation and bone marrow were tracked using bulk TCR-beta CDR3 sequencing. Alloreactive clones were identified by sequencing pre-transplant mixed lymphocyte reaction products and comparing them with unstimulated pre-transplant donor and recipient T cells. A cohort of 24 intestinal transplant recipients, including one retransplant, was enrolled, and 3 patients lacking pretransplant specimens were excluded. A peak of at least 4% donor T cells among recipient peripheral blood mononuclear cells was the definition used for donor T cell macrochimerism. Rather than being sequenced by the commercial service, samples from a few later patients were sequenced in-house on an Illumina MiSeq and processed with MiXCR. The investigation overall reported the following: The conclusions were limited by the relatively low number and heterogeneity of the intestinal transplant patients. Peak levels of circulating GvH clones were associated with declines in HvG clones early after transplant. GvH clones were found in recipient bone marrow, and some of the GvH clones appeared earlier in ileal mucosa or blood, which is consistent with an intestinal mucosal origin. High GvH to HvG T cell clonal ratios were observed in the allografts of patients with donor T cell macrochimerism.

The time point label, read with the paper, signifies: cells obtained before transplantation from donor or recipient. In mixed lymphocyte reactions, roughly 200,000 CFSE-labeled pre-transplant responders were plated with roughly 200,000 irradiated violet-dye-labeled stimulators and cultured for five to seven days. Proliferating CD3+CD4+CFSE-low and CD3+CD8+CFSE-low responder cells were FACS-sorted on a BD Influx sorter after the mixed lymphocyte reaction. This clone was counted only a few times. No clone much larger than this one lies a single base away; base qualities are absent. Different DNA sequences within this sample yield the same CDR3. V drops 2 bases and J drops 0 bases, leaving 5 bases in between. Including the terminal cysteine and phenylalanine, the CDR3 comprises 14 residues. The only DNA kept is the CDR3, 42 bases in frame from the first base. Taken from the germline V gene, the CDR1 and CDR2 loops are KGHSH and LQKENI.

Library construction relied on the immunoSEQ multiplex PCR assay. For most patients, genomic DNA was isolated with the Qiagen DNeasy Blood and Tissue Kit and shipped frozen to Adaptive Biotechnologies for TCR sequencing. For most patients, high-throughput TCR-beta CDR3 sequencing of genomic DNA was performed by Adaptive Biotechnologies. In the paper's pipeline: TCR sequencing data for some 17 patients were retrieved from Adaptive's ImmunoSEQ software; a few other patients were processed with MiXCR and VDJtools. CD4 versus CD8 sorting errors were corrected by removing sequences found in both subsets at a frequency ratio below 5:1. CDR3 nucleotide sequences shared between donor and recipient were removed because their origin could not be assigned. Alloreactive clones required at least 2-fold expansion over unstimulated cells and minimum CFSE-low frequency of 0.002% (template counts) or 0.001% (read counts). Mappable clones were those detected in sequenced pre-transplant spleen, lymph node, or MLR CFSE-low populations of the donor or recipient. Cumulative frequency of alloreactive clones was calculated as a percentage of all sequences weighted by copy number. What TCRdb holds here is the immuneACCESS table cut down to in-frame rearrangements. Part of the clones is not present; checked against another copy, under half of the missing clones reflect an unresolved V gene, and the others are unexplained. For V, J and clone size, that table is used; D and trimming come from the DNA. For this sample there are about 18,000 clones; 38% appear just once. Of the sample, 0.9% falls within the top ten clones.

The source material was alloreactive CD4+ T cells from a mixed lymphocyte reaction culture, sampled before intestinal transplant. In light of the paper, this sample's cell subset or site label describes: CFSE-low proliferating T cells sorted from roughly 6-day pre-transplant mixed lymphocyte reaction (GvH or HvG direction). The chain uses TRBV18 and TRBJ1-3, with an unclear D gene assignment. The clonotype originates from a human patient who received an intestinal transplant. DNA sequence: TGTGCCAGCTCACCAAGGGACTCTGGAAACACCATATATTTT. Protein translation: CASSPRDSGNTIYF.